The sequence of this TCR beta chain was determined in a study of PD-1 blockade in classical Hodgkin lymphoma. About the study: Intravenous infusions of nivolumab 3 mg/kg reached patients every 2 weeks. Study-wide points: The study found that TCR diversity rose significantly by C4D1 in CD4+ but not CD8+ cells. The authors have not defined what causes the repertoire differences, possibly disease activity or prior therapy.

This clone was detected once. What it binds is not known. Time point denoted: cycle 4 day 1 (C4D1), after about 6 weeks of nivolumab. All patients experienced relapse after autologous stem cell transplantation, and brentuximab vedotin exposure was variable. Magnetic negative selection was used to purify CD4+ T cells from thawed PBMCs. Germline loops: CDR1 KGHSH, CDR2 LQKENI. The length of the CDR3 is 15 residues. The V and J ends lost 5 bases and 0 bases respectively, with 8 bases between them. Only in-frame clones appear in the TCRdb table, and some are missing; sequencing was by immunoSEQ multiplex PCR. Found here are 20,000 to 25,000 clones, roughly 76% of them singletons; the top ten hold roughly 1.2%.

This clonotype was obtained from a human donor with classical Hodgkin lymphoma. The chain couples TRBV18 to TRBJ2-6; no reliable D call. The sequencing used CD4+ T cells from blood, collected before the fourth cycle of nivolumab. CDR3 DNA sequence: TGTGCCAGCTCAGCTAGGTCCTCTGGGGCCAACGTCCTGACTTTC. It yields the protein CASSARSSGANVLTF.